The 18 T cell receptor beta chains reported below all come from one sample, sequenced in a study of a mutant IDH1 vaccine in newly diagnosed glioma. Some clones are missing from TCRdb's copy, which holds only in-frame ones; the method was immunoSEQ multiplex PCR. The sample contains about 25,000 clones, under 80% of which appear only once. These TCRs' antigens remain unknown. Time point described: week 11, during vaccination. Alongside topical imiquimod, each dose of vaccine comprised 300 ug of mutant IDH1 20-mer peptide. Specimen: peripheral blood mononuclear cells (PBMCs), collected from a glioma patient whose treatment included an IDH1 peptide vaccine. These receptors originate from a man between 18 and 35 years old with glioma. Some clones in this sample may be carry-over from other donors' samples.

This chain connects TRBV6-5 to TRBJ1-2; D possibly corresponds to TRBD1 (5 bases). Deletions cut 10 bases from V and 5 bases from J, with 17 bases between. The CDR3 consists of 13 residues. The germline V gene has CDR1 MNHEY and CDR2 SVGAGI. CDR3 bases: TGTGCCACCCTCGGGGCCCTCGGGTATGGCTACACCTTC. It encodes CATLGALGYGYTF.

The chain is built from TRBV7-9 and TRBJ2-5, with D perhaps matching TRBD1 (5 bases). The CDR3 has 15 amino acids. The ends were cut back, 5 bases at V and 5 bases at J, with 18 bases in the middle. Per the germline V gene, CDR1 is SEHNR and CDR2 is FQNEAQ (reference sequence). For the CDR3, the DNA is TGTGCCAGCAGCCGTCCTGGCAGGGTCCTGGAGACCCAGTACTTC. This gives the protein CASSRPGRVLETQYF.

The chain is built from TRBV29-1 and TRBJ1-5; a weak D match, TRBD1 (5 bases). The V end lost 7 bases, the J end lost 2 bases, and 15 bases lay between the germline ends. Germline-derived CDR1 and CDR2 are SQVTM and ANQGSEA. The CDR3 is 14 amino acids. The CDR3 region is CSASDSNGNQPQHF. CDR3 nucleotide sequence: TGCAGCGCCTCCGACAGTAATGGCAATCAGCCCCAGCATTTT.

This chain joins TRBV4-3 and TRBJ1-1, with D possibly matching TRBD1 (5 bases). CDR1 LGHNA and CDR2 YSLEER come from the germline V gene. The CDR3 runs 15 residues. V was pared by 0 bases and J by 4 bases, with 12 bases between. The CDR3 loop is CASSQEGQGSTEAFF. The CDR3 coding sequence is TGCGCCAGCAGCCAAGAAGGGCAGGGTAGCACTGAAGCTTTCTTT.

This sequence joins TRBV10-3 and TRBJ2-7; 8 bases align to TRBD1. The CDR3 has 12 residues. V lost 4 bases and J lost 6; bases outside the gene matches: 2. Germline lookup yields CDR1 ENHRY and CDR2 SYGVKD. This CDR3 reads CAISGQGSEQYF. The DNA of the CDR3 is TGTGCCATCAGTGGACAGGGGTCCGAGCAGTACTTC.

This clone was found once. The chain recombines TRBV27 with TRBJ2-4, with TRBD1 as a possible D gene (6 bases). The germline V gene has CDR1 MNHEY and CDR2 SMNVEV (reference sequence). Trimming took off 5 bases at V and 0 bases at J, with 20 bases between the two ends. The CDR3 has 18 amino acids. The CDR3 region is CASSLLKTGTLAKNIQYF. CDR3 nucleotide sequence: TGTGCCAGCAGTCTTCTAAAAACAGGGACATTAGCCAAAAACATTCAGTACTTC.

The J gene is TRBJ1-4, the V gene TRBV7-6, with a tentative D call TRBD1 (6 bases). The CDR3 consists of 13 residues. Trimming pared 3 bases from V and 8 bases from J, leaving 10 bases between. Germline-derived CDR1 and CDR2 are SGHVS and FNYEAQ. CDR3 nucleotide sequence: TGTGCCAGCAGCTTTGGGGGCTGGGAAAAACTGTTTTTT. Translating gives CASSFGGWEKLFF.

The rearrangement joins TRBV7-8 to TRBJ2-7; D is uncertain. Trimming pared 5 bases from V and 5 bases from J, leaving 10 bases between. Germline assignment: CDR1 SGHVS and CDR2 FQNEAQ. The CDR3 length is 12 residues. The CDR3 loop is CASSRLSNEQYF. The DNA for the CDR3 is TGTGCCAGCAGCCGACTCAGCAACGAGCAGTACTTC.

The chain uses TRBV30 and TRBJ2-7, with D perhaps TRBD1 or TRBD2 (5 bases each). The germline V and J ends were trimmed by 8 bases and 0 bases, with 14 bases remaining between them. Germline assignment: CDR1 GTSNPN and CDR2 SVGIG (reference sequence). The CDR3 has 13 amino acids. Here the CDR3 DNA reads TGTGCCCTAGGGGACGCTAGCTCCTACGAGCAGTACTTC. The encoded protein is CALGDASSYEQYF.

The genes are TRBV5-1 and TRBJ1-1; no definite D call. Trimming shortened V by 0 bases and J by 3 bases, and 3 bases separated the two germline ends. Germline CDR1 is SGHRS and CDR2 is YFSETQ. The CDR3 totals 12 residues. The CDR3 is CASSLGDTEAFF. DNA of the CDR3: TGCGCCAGCAGCTTGGGGGACACTGAAGCTTTCTTT. Full variable domain (outside the CDR3, taken from reference TRBV5-1 and TRBJ1-1): KAGVTQTPRYLIKTRGQQVTLSCSPISGHRSVSWYQQTPGQGLQFLFEYFSETQRNKGNFPGRFSGRQFSNSRSEMNVSTLELGDSALYLCASSLGDTEAFFGQGTRLTVV.

V usage is TRBV4-2 and J usage is TRBJ2-7, with 9 bases matching TRBD2. V lost 4 bases, J lost 5 bases, and 9 bases stayed unmatched. The length of the CDR3 is 15 residues. CDR1 LGHNA and CDR2 YNFKEQ come from the germline V gene. CDR3 coding DNA: TGTGCCAGCAGCCCTGGGCTAGCGGGAAGGAACGAGCAGTACTTC. Protein sequence: CASSPGLAGRNEQYF.

The chain links TRBV11-3 to TRBJ1-3; D gene uncertain. Germline CDR1 reads SGHNT; CDR2 reads YENEEA. V lost 1 base and J lost 0, with 13 bases in between. The CDR3 covers 17 residues. The CDR3 loop reads CASSLGGGGSSGNTIYF. The CDR3 DNA sequence: TGTGCCAGCAGCTTAGGTGGAGGCGGGAGCTCTGGAAACACCATATATTTT.

This clone was counted once. V is TRBV5-6 and J is TRBJ1-1; 7 nucleotides agree with TRBD1. CDR1 and CDR2 from the germline V gene are SGHDT and YYEEEE. CDR3 length equals 18 residues. V was pared by 0 bases and J by 3 bases, with 14 bases of the junction left unmatched. CDR3 nucleotide sequence: TGTGCCAGCAGCTTGGTTCGGGACAGCATCCATGAGTACACTGAAGCTTTCTTT. It is translated as CASSLVRDSIHEYTEAFF.

The genes are TRBV10-3 and TRBJ2-1; TRBD2 matches at 8 bases. CDR1 and CDR2 (germline): ENHRY, SYGVKD. J was trimmed by 2 bases and V by 2 bases; bases with no gene match: 11. The CDR3 is made up of 18 amino acids. The CDR3 reads CAISEPEGSGDPYNEQFF. For the CDR3, the DNA is TGTGCCATCAGTGAGCCCGAGGGTAGCGGGGACCCCTACAATGAGCAGTTCTTC.

There are a few counts of this clone. This chain connects TRBV20-1 to TRBJ2-7; D uncertain. Trimming removed 5 bases at V and 3 bases at J, with 8 bases between. CDR3 length: 11 amino acids. The germline V gene has CDR1 DFQATT and CDR2 SNEGSKA (reference sequence). This CDR3 is CSASKGYEQYF. CDR3 DNA: TGCAGTGCTTCTAAGGGCTACGAGCAGTACTTC.

V and J are TRBV5-4 and TRBJ2-2; D is perhaps TRBD2 (6 bases). Germline loops: CDR1 SGHNT, CDR2 YYREEE (reference sequence). The CDR3 is 18 amino acids. Between the trimmed V and J ends, which lost 6 bases and 0 bases, there was a span of 21 bases. The CDR3 loop reads CASTIGVGVAANTGELFF. The DNA of the CDR3 is TGTGCCAGCACCATTGGAGTGGGTGTAGCGGCGAACACCGGGGAGCTGTTTTTT.

The chain recombines TRBV29-1 with TRBJ1-1; D remains unclear. CDR1 is SQVTM and CDR2 is ANQGSEA in the germline V gene. CDR3 length: 15 amino acids. The V and J ends lost 1 base and 2 bases respectively, with 14 bases between them. CDR3 residues: CSVEGLGLSNTEAFF. In DNA form, the CDR3 reads TGCAGCGTTGAAGGCTTAGGACTCTCCAACACTGAAGCTTTCTTT.

This clone was picked up one time. The chain couples TRBV6-5 to TRBJ2-7; 10 bases align to TRBD1. The CDR3 extends over 12 amino acids. Germline CDR1 and CDR2: MNHEY and SVGAGI. The V gene end was trimmed by 8 bases and the J gene end by 3 bases; junction bases not matched to a gene: 1. The CDR3 nucleotides are TGTGCCAGCGGACAGGGGGACTACGAGCAGTACTTC. Amino acids: CASGQGDYEQYF.